The 15 T cell receptor beta chains reported below all come from one sample, sequenced in a study of blood T cell repertoires in COVID-19. The assay was immunoSEQ multiplex PCR, and TCRdb's table has in-frame clones only and misses some. The sample includes 200,000 to 300,000 clones, more than 75% of them seen just once. The sequenced sample was peripheral blood. These receptors were collected from a man between 35 and 55 years old who had recovered from COVID-19.

The chain has TRBV6-2 or TRBV6-3 and TRBJ2-1; 10 positions match TRBD2. CDR1 is MNHEY and CDR2 is SVGEGT in the germline V gene. Germline trimming cut 6 bases from V and 6 bases from J; bases unmatched to any gene: 8. CDR3 size: 15 residues. Here the CDR3 DNA reads TGTGCCAGCAGCGCAAGCGGGAGGGCCCTCAATGAGCAGTTCTTC. As protein: CASSASGRALNEQFF.

The chain links TRBV6-1 to TRBJ1-1; D call uncertain. In germline, CDR1 is MNHNS, CDR2 SASEGT. This CDR3 has 14 residues. Between the trimmed V and J ends, which lost 2 bases and 1 base, there was a span of 8 bases. The CDR3 is CASSERAGNTEAFF. The CDR3 bases are TGTGCCAGCAGTGAAAGGGCGGGGAACACTGAAGCTTTCTTT.

This clone was observed a few times. The CDR3 spells CASSPRTGFVEQYF. CDR3 nucleotides: TGTGCCAGCAGCCCGCGGACAGGGTTTGTGGAGCAGTACTTC. V usage is TRBV5-6 and J usage is TRBJ2-7; 8 bases map to TRBD1. Per the germline V gene, CDR1 is SGHDT and CDR2 is YYEEEE. The CDR3 is 14 amino acids. V lost 4 bases and J lost 7; bases outside the gene matches: 10.

The chain joins TRBV11-3 to TRBJ1-1; D unclear. V was cut by 4 bases and J by 7 bases, with 13 bases left in between. The germline CDR1 and CDR2 sequences are SGHNT and YENEEA. The CDR3 is made up of 13 amino acids. CDR3 loop: CASSSGYAVEAFF. CDR3 DNA: TGTGCCAGCAGCTCGGGTTATGCCGTTGAAGCTTTCTTT.

V and J are TRBV5-1 and TRBJ2-7, with D perhaps matching TRBD2 (5 bases). Germline V gene lookup returns CDR1 SGHRS and CDR2 YFSETQ. The CDR3 runs to 13 residues. V was trimmed by 2 bases and J by 3 bases, leaving 9 bases between them. The CDR3 is CASSFERSYEQYF. The CDR3 DNA reads TGCGCCAGCAGCTTCGAGCGGAGCTACGAGCAGTACTTC.

This CDR3 reads CASSFGQASNEKLFF. DNA for the CDR3: TGCGCCAGCAGCTTCGGACAGGCTTCTAATGAAAAACTGTTTTTT. The rearrangement uses TRBV5-1 and TRBJ1-4, with 7 positions matching TRBD1. The J segment lost 3 bases and the V segment lost 2 bases, leaving 4 bases of the junction unmatched. The V gene's germline CDR1 is SGHRS and CDR2 YFSETQ. The CDR3 has 15 residues.

The chain links TRBV2 to TRBJ1-2, with D possibly being TRBD1 (6 bases). Trimming removed 5 bases from V and 5 bases from J, with 9 bases in between. The germline V gene has CDR1 SNHLY and CDR2 FYNNEI. CDR3 length: 12 residues. In DNA, the CDR3 is TGTGCCAGCAGTCAGACAGGTTATGGCTACACCTTC. This encodes CASSQTGYGYTF. Looking up the rest from reference TRBV2 and TRBJ1-2 gives the full variable domain: EPEVTQTPSHQVTQMGQEVILRCVPISNHLYFYWYRQILGQKVEFLVSFYNNEISEKSEIFDDQFSVERPDGSNFTLKIRSTKLEDSAMYFCASSQTGYGYTFGSGTRLTVV.

The rearrangement links TRBV6-5 to TRBJ2-3; D perhaps matches TRBD2 (6 bases). The CDR3 is 14 residues long. Per the germline V gene, CDR1 is MNHEY and CDR2 is SVGAGI. V lost 7 bases to trimming and J lost 1 base, with 12 bases between them. The CDR3 DNA sequence: TGTGCCAGCAACCGGGGCGGGGGCACAGATACGCAGTATTTT. As protein: CASNRGGGTDTQYF.

CDR3 in amino acids: CASSYRAFVYEQYF. DNA for the CDR3: TGTGCCAGCAGTTACCGAGCGTTTGTCTACGAGCAGTACTTC. This chain uses TRBV6-5 with TRBJ2-7; D not certain. Germline V gene data show CDR1 as MNHEY and CDR2 as SVGAGI. This CDR3 region has 14 residues. Trimming removed 2 bases at V and 3 bases at J, with 11 bases between.

The chain joins TRBV19 to TRBJ2-5; TRBD1 aligns across 7 bases. The trim removed 6 bases at V and 3 bases at J, leaving 1 base unmatched. The CDR3 has 12 residues. Germline V lookup: CDR1 LNHDA, CDR2 SQIVND (reference sequence). The CDR3 nucleotides are TGTGCCAGTAGGACAGGGAAAGAGACCCAGTACTTC. It yields the protein CASRTGKETQYF.

The chain joins TRBV6-2 or TRBV6-3 to TRBJ1-5, with a possible D match to TRBD1 (6 bases). Germline V gene data show CDR1 as MNHEY and CDR2 as SVGEGT. V was shortened by 5 bases and J by 5 bases, with 10 bases between the two germline ends. This CDR3 comprises 13 residues. The chain's CDR3 is CASSQDSYQPQHF. DNA for the CDR3: TGTGCCAGCAGTCAGGACAGTTATCAGCCCCAGCATTTT.

The J gene is TRBJ2-7, the V gene TRBV27, with D uncertain. In germline, CDR1 is MNHEY, CDR2 SMNVEV (reference sequence). Trimming left V 1 base short and J 11 bases short, with 15 bases between. This CDR3 is built from 13 residues. CDR3 in amino acids: CASSLLESAPEYF. The DNA of the CDR3 is TGTGCCAGCAGTTTATTGGAGTCGGCCCCGGAGTACTTC.

This chain joins TRBV7-2 and TRBJ2-5; 8 nucleotides agree with TRBD2. Germline V gene sequence: CDR1 SGHTA, CDR2 FQGNSA. Trimming at V came to 4 bases and at J to 2 bases, leaving 12 bases not matched to a gene. The CDR3 covers 17 residues. CDR3 in DNA: TGTGCCAGCAGCTCCCAGACCGGCGGGGGGACGCAAGAGACCCAGTACTTC. Amino acids: CASSSQTGGGTQETQYF.

With respect to this clone: The identical CDR3 is also encoded by other nucleotide sequences in the sample. The chain uses TRBV30 and TRBJ1-1; D remains ambiguous. CDR1 and CDR2 (germline): GTSNPN, SVGIG (reference sequence). CDR3 length: 13 amino acids. Trimming pared 0 bases from V and 1 base from J, leaving 6 bases between. CDR3 amino acids: CAWSVGGNTEAFF. CDR3 coding DNA: TGTGCCTGGAGTGTGGGAGGGAACACTGAAGCTTTCTTT. Full variable domain (rest looked up from reference TRBV30 and TRBJ1-1): SQTIHQWPATLVQPVGSPLSLECTVEGTSNPNLYWYRQAAGRGLQLLFYSVGIGQISSEVPQNLSASRPQDRQFILSSKKLLLSDSGFYLCAWSVGGNTEAFFGQGTRLTVV.

The J gene is TRBJ2-2, the V gene TRBV5-1; D is uncertain. The germline gives CDR1 SGHRS, CDR2 YFSETQ. The CDR3 runs 15 residues. Trimming cost V 0 bases and J 4 bases, with 10 bases left between them. CDR3 in amino acids: CASSLVSGRTGELFF. CDR3 DNA: TGCGCCAGCAGCTTGGTCTCGGGTCGCACCGGGGAGCTGTTTTTT. Full variable domain (outside the CDR3, taken from reference TRBV5-1 and TRBJ2-2): KAGVTQTPRYLIKTRGQQVTLSCSPISGHRSVSWYQQTPGQGLQFLFEYFSETQRNKGNFPGRFSGRQFSNSRSEMNVSTLELGDSALYLCASSLVSGRTGELFFGEGSRLTVL.